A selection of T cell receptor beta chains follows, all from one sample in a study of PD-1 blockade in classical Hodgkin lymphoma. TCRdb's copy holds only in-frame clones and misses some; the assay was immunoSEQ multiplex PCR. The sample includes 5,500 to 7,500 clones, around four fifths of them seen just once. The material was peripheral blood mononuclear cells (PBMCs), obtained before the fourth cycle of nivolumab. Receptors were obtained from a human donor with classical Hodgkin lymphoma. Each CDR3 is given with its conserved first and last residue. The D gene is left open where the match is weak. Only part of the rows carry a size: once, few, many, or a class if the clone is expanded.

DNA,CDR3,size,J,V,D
TGTGCCAGCAGCTTAGTATTAGTAGACACCGGGGAGCTGTTTTTT,CASSLVLVDTGELFF,NA,TRBJ2-2,TRBV7-9,NA
TGTGCCAGCTCACTACTAGCGAAAGAGACCCAGTACTTC,CASSLLAKETQYF,once,TRBJ2-5,TRBV18,TRBD2
TGTGCCAGCACCAGGACTAGCGGGGGCAGCGGGGAGCTGTTTTTT,CASTRTSGGSGELFF,NA,TRBJ2-2,TRBV6-6,TRBD2
TGTGCCAGCAGATCCCGACAGGGATCCTCTGAAGCTTTCTTT,CASRSRQGSSEAFF,NA,TRBJ1-1,TRBV6-5,TRBD1
TGTGCCAGCAGTTTACAAGGCGCCAGCGCGAGGAAGTATGGCTACACCTTC,CASSLQGASARKYGYTF,NA,TRBJ1-2,TRBV28,NA
TGTGCCAGCAGTTCCCAAGGGATCGGGATAGCCAAAAACATTCAGTACTTC,CASSSQGIGIAKNIQYF,NA,TRBJ2-4,TRBV2,NA
TGTGCCAGCAGCCACGGACAGGTCCTAGCCAAAAACATTCAGTACTTC,CASSHGQVLAKNIQYF,NA,TRBJ2-4,TRBV11-2,TRBD1
TGCGCCAGCAGCCAACAACGGGACTTTTTAGGCACAGATACGCAGTATTTT,CASSQQRDFLGTDTQYF,NA,TRBJ2-3,TRBV5-1,NA
TGTGCCAGCAGGAGGGAGAGTCGGGAGCAGTACTTC,CASRRESREQYF,NA,TRBJ2-7,TRBV2,NA
TGTGCCAGCAGCGTAGGGGTCACTCCCACAGATACGCAGTATTTT,CASSVGVTPTDTQYF,NA,TRBJ2-3,TRBV9,NA
TGTGCTTTTACAGGGAGTGCTCAGGGTGAAGCTTTCTTT,CAFTGSAQGEAFF,NA,TRBJ1-1,TRBV12-5,NA
TGTGCCAGCAGCTCTATCCAAATAATGGATACGCAGTATTTT,CASSSIQIMDTQYF,NA,TRBJ2-3,TRBV5-5,NA
TGTGCCAGCAGCAAAGTGGGCAGGGTTGTTACTGAAGCTTTCTTT,CASSKVGRVVTEAFF,once,TRBJ1-1,TRBV21-1,NA
TGTGCCAGCAGCCAAGGGGCAGGGGCTGAAGCTTTCTTT,CASSQGAGAEAFF,NA,TRBJ1-1,TRBV14,NA
TGTGCCAGCAGAAAACCGGGACAGATGAACACTGAAGCTTTCTTT,CASRKPGQMNTEAFF,NA,TRBJ1-1,TRBV7-2,TRBD1
TGTGCCAGCAGCTTCCGCGGGACAGTCTTCTACACCTTC,CASSFRGTVFYTF,NA,TRBJ1-2,TRBV7-8,TRBD1
TGTGCCATCAGCATCGGACTAGCGGGGAACCAAGAGACCCAGTACTTC,CAISIGLAGNQETQYF,NA,TRBJ2-5,TRBV10-3,TRBD2
TGTGCCAGCAGCTTACTGGGGCTAGCGGGGGACAATGAGCAGTTCTTC,CASSLLGLAGDNEQFF,once,TRBJ2-1,TRBV7-2,TRBD2
TGTGCCAGCAGTTACTCGAATTTGGGGACAGGGGAATTGGGTGGCTACACCTTC,CASSYSNLGTGELGGYTF,NA,TRBJ1-2,TRBV25-1,TRBD1
TGTGCCAGCAGCTTGGGCGTTGGGGAGCAGTACTTC,CASSLGVGEQYF,NA,TRBJ2-7,TRBV5-4,NA
TGTGCCAGCAGCTTATACCCACAGGGTTCCTACAATGAGCAGTTCTTC,CASSLYPQGSYNEQFF,NA,TRBJ2-1,TRBV7-2,NA
TGTGCTAGCAGCCAAGGGGTAGGAGGCTACGAGCAGTACTTC,CASSQGVGGYEQYF,NA,TRBJ2-7,TRBV7-7,NA
TGCAGCGTTGCCGGGACAGGTTTTGAAGCTTTCTTT,CSVAGTGFEAFF,NA,TRBJ1-1,TRBV29-1,TRBD1
TGTGCCTGGAGTCGGGAGGGGTGGACAGATACGCAGTATTTT,CAWSREGWTDTQYF,NA,TRBJ2-3,TRBV30,TRBD2
TGTGCCAGCAGTTGGACCCCGAGCTCCTACGAGCAGTACTTC,CASSWTPSSYEQYF,NA,TRBJ2-7,TRBV6-5,NA
TGTGCCAGTAGTATCCGGACCGGGCCCTCCTACAATGAGCAGTTCTTC,CASSIRTGPSYNEQFF,NA,TRBJ2-1,TRBV19,NA
TGCGCCAGCAGCCAAGATTTCGGCCAGGATTATTCACCCCTCCACTTT,CASSQDFGQDYSPLHF,NA,TRBJ1-6,TRBV4-3,NA
TGCGCCAGCAGCCACGACTTAAGGGGAGGCAATCAGCCCCAGCATTTT,CASSHDLRGGNQPQHF,NA,TRBJ1-5,TRBV4-3,NA
TGTGCCAGCAGCTTATTCGGTGGCGACACTGAAGCTTTCTTT,CASSLFGGDTEAFF,NA,TRBJ1-1,TRBV7-9,NA